This TCR beta chain was obtained from a study of tumor and adjacent non-tumor tissue in lung cancer. This sample's RNA came from whole unsorted tissue. The germline CDR1 and CDR2 sequences are SQVTM and ANQGSEA. The CDR3 sequence is 12 residues long. The library came from three nested PCR rounds adapted from ARM-PCR protocols. One entry per CDR3 protein, called by TCRdb with MiXCR from the multiplex PCR reads. Of over 100,000 distinct CDR3 sequences in the sample, approximately 71% were seen once. V gene TRBV29-1 combines with J gene TRBJ2-7; D not resolved. The TCR comes from an older woman with non-small cell lung cancer. The sample was lung tumor tissue. The CDR3 bases are TGCACCACTGAGACTGATACCTACGAGCAGTACTTC. Its translation is CTTETDTYEQYF.